The sequence of this T cell receptor beta chain was determined in a study of Tregs in tolerant kidney transplant recipients. Whole-study findings and limits: Biological reproducibility was not directly addressed in this study. Tregs expanded with activated donor B cells seemed most donor-specific.

About this clone itself: Its specificity is unknown.

Assay used: immunoSEQ multiplex PCR; TCRdb lists only in-frame clones, some missing. The sample holds some 55,000 clones, around 82% seen once. CDR3 length: 17 amino acids. Trimming stripped 5 bases from V and 4 bases from J, with 21 bases between. Germline V gene lookup returns CDR1 SGHVS and CDR2 FQNEAQ. Unstimulated regulatory T cells (CD4+CD25+CD127-), CD4+CD25- non-regulatory cells, CD4 and CD8 cells were FACS-sorted from thawed PBMCs. The chain is built from TRBV7-8 and TRBJ2-4; D is possibly TRBD1 or TRBD2 (6 bases each). The material sequenced was CD4+ T cells from blood. The clonotype was recovered from a human donor in good health. The DNA of the CDR3 is TGTGCCAGCAGCCTCTTAACGGGGGCGGATTCAAAAAACATTCAGTACTTC. Translated, it gives CASSLLTGADSKNIQYF.